This TCR beta chain came from a study of T-cell reconstitution after alpha-beta-depleted transplantation in children. This clonotype was observed at least ten times. From germline, CDR1 is SGHTA and CDR2 FQGNSA. V gave up 0 bases and J gave up 7 bases, with 11 bases separating them. The CDR3 totals 14 residues. Preparing the TCRbeta library involved the use of unique molecular identifiers. MiXCR was run by TCRdb on the PCR reads, yielding one entry per CDR3 protein. The repertoire holds approximately 250,000 distinct CDR3 sequences, around 8.9% seen once, with around 5% in the top ten. This sequence was found in a human donor who donated a stem cell graft to a child with SCID. The starting material was PBMCs from the stem cell graft donor, obtained from the stem cell graft. This chain links TRBV7-2 with TRBJ2-3; D may be TRBD2 (7 bases). The CDR3 DNA reads as TGTGCCAGCAGCTTAGCGGGGGGGCAAAATACGCAGTATTTT. Amino acids: CASSLAGGQNTQYF.